The source of this TCR beta chain is a study of brain T cells in children with intractable seizures. This CDR3 is built from 14 residues. Germline V gene sequence: CDR1 SGHRS, CDR2 YFSETQ. V lost 4 bases and J lost 10, with 20 bases in between. Only cases whose brain tissue showed the highest T cell transcript signatures were sequenced. TCRdb's copy holds only in-frame clones and misses some; the assay was immunoSEQ multiplex PCR. The sample includes over 20,000 clones, approximately 94% of them seen just once. This specimen consisted of peripheral blood, obtained at surgery. The sequence came from a boy between 10 and 17 years old with focal cortical dysplasia and intractable seizures. The V and J genes are TRBV5-1 and TRBJ2-5; weak D call: TRBD1 (5 bases). CDR3 region: CASSDQGLRPDQYF. The CDR3 coding sequence is TGCGCCAGCAGCGACCAGGGTTTAAGGCCCGACCAGTACTTC.